Below are 32 T cell receptor beta chains sequenced from a single sample in a study of long-term antiretroviral therapy in people with HIV. Survey-level resolution applied to immunoSEQ assay v3.0. The protocol was immunoSEQ multiplex PCR, while the TCRdb copy is restricted to in-frame clones and leaves out a portion. There are 40,000 or so clones in the sample; roughly four fifths occur only once, and about 12% lies in the top ten. The sequencing here drew on unsorted PBMCs, taken 0.3 years after starting antiretroviral therapy. Receptor source: a man aged 18-30 years with HIV.

This clone was seen a few times. The gene calls are TRBV6-5 and TRBJ2-7; the match to TRBD1 covers 8 bases. V trimming: 5 bases; J trimming: 2 bases; junction bases outside the gene matches: 2. Per germline, CDR1 MNHEY and CDR2 SVGAGI. The CDR3 runs 13 residues. As DNA, the CDR3 is TGTGCCAGCAGTCGGACAGGGCCCTACGAGCAGTACTTC. Amino acid sequence: CASSRTGPYEQYF.

The V and J genes are TRBV10-2 and TRBJ2-3; 14 nucleotides agree with TRBD2. The germline CDR1 and CDR2 sequences are WSHSY and SAAADI. Germline trimming cut 6 bases from V and 7 bases from J; bases unmatched to any gene: 6. The CDR3 has 15 amino acids. The CDR3 coding sequence is TGCGCCAGCAGGACGGGACTAGCGGGAGAACATACGCAGTATTTT. Translation gives CASRTGLAGEHTQYF.

This sequence joins TRBV7-2 and TRBJ1-1, with D uncertain. The CDR3 totals 15 residues. V was cut by 1 base and J by 1 base, with 10 bases left in between. Per the germline V gene, CDR1 is SGHTA and CDR2 is FQGNSA. CDR3 loop: CASSLGSWPNTEAFF. In nucleotides, the CDR3 is TGTGCCAGCAGCTTAGGATCTTGGCCGAACACTGAAGCTTTCTTT. Combining the CDR3 with reference TRBV7-2 and TRBJ1-1 gives the whole variable domain GAGVSQSPSNKVTEKGKDVELRCDPISGHTALYWYRQSLGQGLEFLIYFQGNSAPDKSGLPSDRFSAERTGGSVSTLTIQRTQQEDSAVYLCASSLGSWPNTEAFFGQGTRLTVV.

The DNA for the CDR3 is TGTGCCAGCAGTTACTCGGCTGAGTACGGAGAGCAGTACTTC. This translates into CASSYSAEYGEQYF. The chain recombines TRBV6-5 with TRBJ2-7; unclear D gene. Looked up from germline, CDR1 is MNHEY and CDR2 is SVGAGI. This CDR3 is built from 14 residues. V was shortened by 0 bases and J by 7 bases, with 13 bases between the two germline ends.

This rearrangement joins TRBV28 to TRBJ1-5; D perhaps matches TRBD1 (5 bases). CDR1 is MDHEN, CDR2 SYDVKM, per germline. CDR3 length: 16 residues. V lost 0 bases and J lost 1, with 10 bases in between. Here the CDR3 DNA reads TGTGCCAGCAGTTTATGGGACATAAAGAGCAATCAGCCCCAGCATTTT. Translating it yields CASSLWDIKSNQPQHF. Using reference TRBV28 and TRBJ1-5 for the parts outside the CDR3, the full variable domain is DVKVTQSSRYLVKRTGEKVFLECVQDMDHENMFWYRQDPGLGLRLIYFSYDVKMKEKGDIPEGYSVSREKKERFSLILESASTNQTSMYLCASSLWDIKSNQPQHFGDGTRLSIL.

The chain is built from TRBV25-1 and TRBJ2-1, with D maybe TRBD2 (7 bases). The CDR3 is 12 amino acids. The V end was cut by 8 bases, the J end by 10 bases, with 15 bases between. Germline V gene lookup returns CDR1 MGHDK and CDR2 SYGVNS. The CDR3 nucleotides read TGTGCCAGCGGCGCGGGGGCCGAGGAGCAGTTCTTC. It specifies CASGAGAEEQFF.

The chain has TRBV5-1 and TRBJ2-7; D unresolved. V gave up 0 bases and J gave up 2 bases, with 9 bases separating them. The CDR3 has 14 residues. Germline V CDR1 and CDR2: SGHRS, YFSETQ. CDR3 amino acids: CASSLDPRPYEQYF. DNA for the CDR3: TGCGCCAGCAGCTTGGATCCGCGACCCTACGAGCAGTACTTC.

The rearrangement links TRBV5-1 to TRBJ1-1; D not resolved. The CDR3 loop spans 15 amino acids. Trimming shortened V by 0 bases and J by 0 bases, and 9 bases separated the two germline ends. Germline values: CDR1 SGHRS, CDR2 YFSETQ. The CDR3 sequence: CASSLETAVNTEAFF. Written as DNA, the CDR3 is TGCGCCAGCAGCTTGGAGACGGCCGTGAACACTGAAGCTTTCTTT. Full variable domain (remainder filled in from reference TRBV5-1 and TRBJ1-1): KAGVTQTPRYLIKTRGQQVTLSCSPISGHRSVSWYQQTPGQGLQFLFEYFSETQRNKGNFPGRFSGRQFSNSRSEMNVSTLELGDSALYLCASSLETAVNTEAFFGQGTRLTVV.

The chain combines TRBV2 with TRBJ2-5; 9 bases align to TRBD2. CDR1 and CDR2 (germline): SNHLY, FYNNEI. The CDR3 has 16 amino acids. V shed 5 bases, J shed 1 base, and the junction held 8 bases outside the gene matches. The CDR3, as DNA: TGTGCCAGCAGTCCCCGCGGGGGGGCGGGCCAAGAGACCCAGTACTTC. Translated, it gives CASSPRGGAGQETQYF.

The chain is built from TRBV18 and TRBJ1-2; 9 nucleotides line up with TRBD1. The CDR3 is 16 amino acids. In germline, CDR1 is KGHSH, CDR2 LQKENI. The junction had 8 bases not matched to a gene; V was cut back by 3 bases and J by 3 bases. This CDR3 reads CASSPPSGQGHYGYTF. CDR3 sequence (DNA): TGTGCCAGCTCACCGCCGTCCGGACAGGGGCACTATGGCTACACCTTC.

The chain has TRBV13 and TRBJ2-7; 10 bases are a match to TRBD2. Per germline, CDR1 PRHDT and CDR2 FYEKMQ (reference sequence). CDR3 length equals 14 residues. The ends lost 0 bases at V and 5 bases at J; junction bases unmatched: 1. The CDR3 loop is CASSLGAGGNEQYF. CDR3 coding DNA: TGTGCCAGCAGCTTAGGAGCGGGGGGGAACGAGCAGTACTTC.

V gene TRBV7-9 combines with J gene TRBJ1-2; maybe TRBD1 (5 bases). This CDR3 spans 13 amino acids. The germline V gene encodes CDR1 SEHNR and CDR2 FQNEAQ (reference sequence). CDR3 region: CVVLKSQGLGYTF. The CDR3 DNA reads TGTGTCGTATTAAAGAGTCAGGGACTTGGCTACACCTTC. The whole variable domain, remainder taken from reference TRBV7-9 and TRBJ1-2, is DTGVSQNPRHKITKRGQNVTFRCDPISEHNRLYWYRQTLGQGPEFLTYFQNEAQLEKSRLLSDRFSAERPKGSFSTLEIQRTEQGDSAMYLCVVLKSQGLGYTFGSGTRLTVV.

This clone occurred a few times. The rearrangement joins TRBV27 to TRBJ2-7; TRBD1 or TRBD2 may be the D gene (5 bases each). The CDR3 consists of 15 residues. Germline-derived CDR1 and CDR2 are MNHEY and SMNVEV (reference sequence). Trimming shortened V by 5 bases and J by 9 bases, and 23 bases separated the two germline ends. As DNA, the CDR3 is TGTGCCAGCAGTCTCGGGACGGGGTCCTATTATGTGCAGTACTTC. Protein sequence: CASSLGTGSYYVQYF.

The chain employs TRBV5-1 and TRBJ1-5; TRBD1 agrees at 12 bases. Trimming cost V 4 bases and J 6 bases; bases outside gene matches: 5. This CDR3 has 15 amino acids. The V gene's germline CDR1 is SGHRS and CDR2 YFSETQ. The CDR3 reads CASSPGQGASQPQHF. CDR3 in DNA: TGCGCCAGCAGCCCGGGACAGGGGGCAAGTCAGCCCCAGCATTTT.

The chain links TRBV6-1 to TRBJ2-1, with 8 bases that match TRBD2. V gave up 3 bases and J gave up 0 bases; unmatched junction bases: 10. This CDR3 is 18 amino acids long. Germline CDR1 and CDR2: MNHNS and SASEGT. The CDR3 DNA sequence: TGTGCCAGCAGTGAGGGGGCCCAGCGGGAGCGCTCCTACAATGAGCAGTTCTTC. This translates into CASSEGAQRERSYNEQFF.

The chain couples TRBV4-2 to TRBJ2-3; TRBD2 aligns across 7 bases. The CDR3 is 16 residues long. Unmatched junction bases numbered 6, after V lost 1 base and J lost 2 bases. Per germline, CDR1 LGHNA and CDR2 YNFKEQ. The CDR3 region is CASSQVGAGDTDTQYF. The CDR3 region has the DNA TGTGCCAGCAGCCAAGTAGGTGCGGGAGACACAGATACGCAGTATTTT.

This rearrangement joins TRBV7-3 to TRBJ2-5; 7 positions agree with TRBD1. J lost 4 bases, V lost 5 bases, and 4 bases had no gene match. CDR1 and CDR2 from the germline V gene are SGHTA and FQGTGA. This CDR3 comprises 13 residues. CDR3 loop: CASSKTGLETQYF. Written as DNA, the CDR3 is TGTGCCAGCAGCAAGACAGGGTTAGAGACCCAGTACTTC.

V gene TRBV7-2 combines with J gene TRBJ2-3, with no clear D. The CDR3 sequence is 12 residues long. Germline lookup yields CDR1 SGHTA and CDR2 FQGNSA. V lost 5 bases and J 6 bases, leaving 9 bases between the germline ends. The CDR3 sequence: CASSDLGDTQYF. CDR3 in DNA: TGTGCCAGCAGCGACCTGGGTGATACGCAGTATTTT.

The chain joins TRBV30 to TRBJ2-1; 7 nucleotides align to TRBD2. J lost 3 bases, V lost 5 bases, and 10 bases had no gene match. The germline V gene encodes CDR1 GTSNPN and CDR2 SVGIG (reference sequence). The CDR3 sequence is 15 residues long. CDR3 amino acids: CAWETGGRYYNEQFF. The CDR3 nucleotides read TGTGCCTGGGAAACGGGAGGAAGATACTACAATGAGCAGTTCTTC.

The chain is built from TRBV19 and TRBJ2-7; TRBD1 might be the D (5 bases). Trimming took 3 bases from V and 0 from J, leaving 12 bases between them. This CDR3 region has 15 residues. Germline values: CDR1 LNHDA, CDR2 SQIVND (reference sequence). The DNA for the CDR3 is TGTGCCAGTAGTATCGCCCACAGGAGCTCCTACGAGCAGTACTTC. Protein: CASSIAHRSSYEQYF.

The V call is TRBV19, the J call TRBJ1-1, with 12 bases fitting TRBD1. V trimming: 4 bases; J trimming: 1 base; junction bases outside the gene matches: 7. The CDR3 covers 17 residues. CDR1 and CDR2 from the germline V gene are LNHDA and SQIVND (reference sequence). In DNA, the CDR3 is TGTGCCAGTAGTACCGGGACAGGGGGCGCGGGGAACACTGAAGCTTTCTTT. It encodes CASSTGTGGAGNTEAFF.

V usage is TRBV30 and J usage is TRBJ2-5, with a tentative D call TRBD1 (5 bases). CDR1 and CDR2 (germline): GTSNPN, SVGIG (reference sequence). Trimming shortened V by 1 base and J by 2 bases, and 11 bases separated the two germline ends. The CDR3 runs 14 residues. DNA for the CDR3: TGTGCCTGGAGTGATATGGGGCTACAAGAGACCCAGTACTTC. This translates into CAWSDMGLQETQYF.

The gene calls are TRBV5-1 and TRBJ1-1, with 9 bases that match TRBD1. Germline lookup yields CDR1 SGHRS and CDR2 YFSETQ. V shed 4 bases, J shed 0 bases, and the junction held 4 bases outside the gene matches. The CDR3 has 15 residues. CDR3 nucleotide sequence: TGCGCCAGCAGCACAGGGGGCCCTATGAACACTGAAGCTTTCTTT. Amino acids: CASSTGGPMNTEAFF. The variable domain in full, completed from reference TRBV5-1 and TRBJ1-1, reads KAGVTQTPRYLIKTRGQQVTLSCSPISGHRSVSWYQQTPGQGLQFLFEYFSETQRNKGNFPGRFSGRQFSNSRSEMNVSTLELGDSALYLCASSTGGPMNTEAFFGQGTRLTVV.

Written as DNA, the CDR3 is TGCGCCAGCAGCCAAGGTCAGGGGAGGCAAGAGACCCAGTACTTC. This translates into CASSQGQGRQETQYF. This chain uses TRBV4-1 with TRBJ2-5; either TRBD1 or TRBD2 may fit D (6 bases each). Looked up from germline, CDR1 is MGHRA and CDR2 is YSYEKL. CDR3 length: 15 residues. V dropped 1 base and J dropped 2 bases, with 11 bases sitting between them.

The chain uses TRBV5-1 and TRBJ2-7; TRBD2 agrees at 7 bases. The CDR3 sequence is 15 residues long. J was trimmed by 3 bases and V by 0 bases; bases with no gene match: 6. CDR1 is SGHRS, CDR2 YFSETQ, per germline. CDR3 loop: CASSLAVGGFYEQYF. The CDR3 DNA reads as TGCGCCAGCAGCTTGGCCGTGGGGGGGTTCTACGAGCAGTACTTC.

The chain links TRBV30 to TRBJ2-3, with a weak D call TRBD2 (5 bases). Germline CDR1 and CDR2: GTSNPN and SVGIG (reference sequence). Between the trimmed V and J ends, which lost 2 bases and 1 base, there was a span of 13 bases. The CDR3 spans 15 residues. The CDR3 is CAWSSYVGGTDTQYF. The CDR3 DNA sequence: TGTGCCTGGAGTTCTTATGTGGGAGGCACAGATACGCAGTATTTT.

In nucleotides, the CDR3 is TGTGCCAGCAGCTTGGAAGACAGGGCTGGAAACACCATATATTTT. It specifies CASSLEDRAGNTIYF. J is TRBJ1-3 and V is TRBV5-4; 7 positions agree with TRBD1. The CDR3 totals 15 residues. V gave up 0 bases and J gave up 2 bases; unmatched junction bases: 2. Germline CDR1 and CDR2: SGHNT and YYREEE (reference sequence).

The genes are TRBV28 and TRBJ1-1; D is unresolved. Germline CDR1 MDHEN, CDR2 SYDVKM. CDR3 length equals 13 residues. V was shortened by 6 bases and J by 0 bases, with 8 bases between the two germline ends. CDR3 coding DNA: TGTGCCAGCAGCCTGGGATTGAACACTGAAGCTTTCTTT. Amino acids: CASSLGLNTEAFF.

The CDR3 region has the DNA TGTGCCAGCAGGGGCGGAGAATTGAACACCGGGGAGCTGTTTTTT. Protein product: CASRGGELNTGELFF. This chain links TRBV6-5 with TRBJ2-2; no reliable D call. Germline V CDR1 and CDR2: MNHEY, SVGAGI. Trimming took off 6 bases at V and 1 base at J, with 12 bases between the two ends. CDR3 size: 15 residues.

The gene calls are TRBV7-8 and TRBJ2-7; 11 nucleotides line up with TRBD2. The CDR3 runs to 16 residues. Trimming at V came to 1 base and at J to 3 bases, leaving 5 bases not matched to a gene. Germline V gene lookup returns CDR1 SGHVS and CDR2 FQNEAQ. In DNA form, the CDR3 reads TGTGCCAGCAGCTTAGGTCGACTAGCGGGGTTCTACGAGCAGTACTTC. Translated: CASSLGRLAGFYEQYF.

This chain connects TRBV6-5 to TRBJ2-4, with TRBD2 matching over 11 bases. This CDR3 comprises 14 residues. Germline V gene data show CDR1 as MNHEY and CDR2 as SVGAGI. V lost 5 bases and J lost 15; bases outside the gene matches: 12. The CDR3 region has the DNA TGTGCCAGCAGTCCGGGACTAGCGGAAACCCTCCGGTACTTC. This codes for CASSPGLAETLRYF.

The chain recombines TRBV19 with TRBJ2-7, with 7 bases that match TRBD2. V lost 5 bases and J lost 0; bases outside the gene matches: 7. This CDR3 comprises 15 residues. Germline CDR1 is LNHDA and CDR2 is SQIVND (reference sequence). This CDR3 reads CASSPRLAGSYEQYF. The CDR3 DNA sequence: TGTGCCAGTAGTCCAAGACTAGCCGGCTCCTACGAGCAGTACTTC.